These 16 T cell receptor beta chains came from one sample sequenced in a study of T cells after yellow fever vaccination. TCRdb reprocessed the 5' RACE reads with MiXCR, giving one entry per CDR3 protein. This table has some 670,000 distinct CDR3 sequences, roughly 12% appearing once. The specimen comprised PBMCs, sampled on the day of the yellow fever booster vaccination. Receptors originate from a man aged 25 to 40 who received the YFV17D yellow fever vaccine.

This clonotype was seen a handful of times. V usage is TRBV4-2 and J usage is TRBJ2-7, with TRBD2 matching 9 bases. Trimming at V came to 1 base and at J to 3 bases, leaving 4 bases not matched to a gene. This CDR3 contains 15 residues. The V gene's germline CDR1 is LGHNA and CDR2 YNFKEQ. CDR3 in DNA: TGTGCCAGCAGCCAAGCGACTAGCGGAAACTACGAGCAGTACTTC. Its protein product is CASSQATSGNYEQYF.

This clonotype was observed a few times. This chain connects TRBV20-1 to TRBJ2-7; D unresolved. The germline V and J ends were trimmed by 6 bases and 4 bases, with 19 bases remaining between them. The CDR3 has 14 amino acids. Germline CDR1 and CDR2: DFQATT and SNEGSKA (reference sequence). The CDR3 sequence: CSAGYSRRWYEQYF. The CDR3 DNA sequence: TGCAGTGCCGGTTACTCGCGTCGATGGTACGAGCAGTACTTC.

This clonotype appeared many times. The CDR3 sequence is CAWRGVAEAFF. The CDR3 nucleotides read TGTGCCTGGAGGGGGGTGGCTGAAGCTTTCTTT. The chain joins TRBV30 to TRBJ1-1, with TRBD1 as a possible D gene (5 bases). V gave up 3 bases and J gave up 6 bases, with 8 bases separating them. Germline values: CDR1 GTSNPN, CDR2 SVGIG (reference sequence). This CDR3 is built from 11 residues. The full variable domain, in which reference TRBV30 and TRBJ1-1 provide the parts outside the CDR3, is SQTIHQWPATLVQPVGSPLSLECTVEGTSNPNLYWYRQAAGRGLQLLFYSVGIGQISSEVPQNLSASRPQDRQFILSSKKLLLSDSGFYLCAWRGVAEAFFGQGTRLTVV.

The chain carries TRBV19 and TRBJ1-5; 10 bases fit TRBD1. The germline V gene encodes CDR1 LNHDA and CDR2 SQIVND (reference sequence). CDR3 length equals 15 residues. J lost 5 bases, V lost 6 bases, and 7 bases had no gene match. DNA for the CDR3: TGTGCCAGTAGACCCCGGGACAGGGGACATCAGCCCCAGCATTTT. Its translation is CASRPRDRGHQPQHF.

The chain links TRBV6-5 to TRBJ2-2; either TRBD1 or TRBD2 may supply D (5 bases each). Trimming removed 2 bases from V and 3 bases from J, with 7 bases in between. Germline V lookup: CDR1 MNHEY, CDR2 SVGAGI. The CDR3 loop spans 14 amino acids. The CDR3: CASSYGTYTGELFF. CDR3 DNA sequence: TGTGCCAGCAGTTACGGGACCTACACCGGGGAGCTGTTTTTT.

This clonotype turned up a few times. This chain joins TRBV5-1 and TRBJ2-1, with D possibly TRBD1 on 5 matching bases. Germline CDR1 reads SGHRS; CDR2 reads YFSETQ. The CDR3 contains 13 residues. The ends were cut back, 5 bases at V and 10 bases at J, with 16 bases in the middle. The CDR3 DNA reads TGCGCCAGCAGTGTGGACAACGGACAAGAGCAGTTCTTC. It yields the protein CASSVDNGQEQFF.

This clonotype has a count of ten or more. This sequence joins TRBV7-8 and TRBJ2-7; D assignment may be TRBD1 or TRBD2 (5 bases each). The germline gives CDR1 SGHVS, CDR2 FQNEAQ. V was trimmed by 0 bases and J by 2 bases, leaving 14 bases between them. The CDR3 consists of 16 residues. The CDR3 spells CASSLAGAGNPYEQYF. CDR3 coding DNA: TGTGCCAGCAGCTTAGCGGGAGCAGGGAACCCCTACGAGCAGTACTTC.

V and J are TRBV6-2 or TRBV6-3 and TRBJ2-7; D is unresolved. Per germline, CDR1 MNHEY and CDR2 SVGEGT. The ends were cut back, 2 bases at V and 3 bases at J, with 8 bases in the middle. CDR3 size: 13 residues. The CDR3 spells CASSYTSDYEQYF. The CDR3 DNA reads TGTGCCAGCAGTTACACCTCGGACTACGAGCAGTACTTC.

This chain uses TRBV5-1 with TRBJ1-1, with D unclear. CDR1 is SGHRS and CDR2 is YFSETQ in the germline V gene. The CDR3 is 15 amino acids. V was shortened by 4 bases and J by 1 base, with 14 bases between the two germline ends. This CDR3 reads CASSPFDIANTEAFF. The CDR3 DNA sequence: TGCGCCAGCAGCCCCTTTGACATAGCGAACACTGAAGCTTTCTTT.

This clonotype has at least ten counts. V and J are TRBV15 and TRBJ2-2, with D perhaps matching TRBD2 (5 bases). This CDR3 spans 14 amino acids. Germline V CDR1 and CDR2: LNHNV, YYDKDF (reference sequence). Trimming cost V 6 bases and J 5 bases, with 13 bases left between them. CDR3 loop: CATRGSTGTGELFF. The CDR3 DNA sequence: TGTGCCACCAGAGGGTCCACGGGGACCGGGGAGCTGTTTTTT.

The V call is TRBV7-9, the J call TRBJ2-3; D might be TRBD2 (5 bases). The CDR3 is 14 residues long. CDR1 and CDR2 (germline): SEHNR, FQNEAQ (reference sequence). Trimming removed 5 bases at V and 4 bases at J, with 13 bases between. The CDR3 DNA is TGTGCCAGCAGCCCCCCACTAGACGCAGATACGCAGTATTTT. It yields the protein CASSPPLDADTQYF.

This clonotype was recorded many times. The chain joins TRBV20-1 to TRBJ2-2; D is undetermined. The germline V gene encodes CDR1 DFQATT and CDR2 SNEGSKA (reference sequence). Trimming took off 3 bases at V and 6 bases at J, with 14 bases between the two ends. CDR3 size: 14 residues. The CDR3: CSASPYVIPGELFF. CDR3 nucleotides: TGCAGTGCTAGCCCCTATGTTATCCCCGGGGAGCTGTTTTTT.

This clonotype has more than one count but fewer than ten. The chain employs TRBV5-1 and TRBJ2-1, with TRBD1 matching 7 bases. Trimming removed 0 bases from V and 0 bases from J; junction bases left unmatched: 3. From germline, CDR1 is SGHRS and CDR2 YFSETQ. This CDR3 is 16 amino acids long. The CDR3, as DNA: TGCGCCAGCAGCTTGGAAGGGGGCCACTCCTACAATGAGCAGTTCTTC. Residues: CASSLEGGHSYNEQFF.

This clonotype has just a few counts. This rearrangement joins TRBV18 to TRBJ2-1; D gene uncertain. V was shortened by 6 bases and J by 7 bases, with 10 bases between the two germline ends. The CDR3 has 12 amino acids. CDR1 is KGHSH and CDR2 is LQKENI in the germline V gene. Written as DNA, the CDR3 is TGTGCCAGCTCGGACCGTTGGAATGAGCAGTTCTTC. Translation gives CASSDRWNEQFF.

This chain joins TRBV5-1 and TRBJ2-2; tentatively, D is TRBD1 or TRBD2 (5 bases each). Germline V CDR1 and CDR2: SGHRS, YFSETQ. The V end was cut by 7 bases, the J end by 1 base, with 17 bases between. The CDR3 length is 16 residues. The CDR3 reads CASLSAGGVNTGELFF. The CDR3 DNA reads TGCGCCAGCCTCTCGGCTGGGGGTGTGAACACCGGGGAGCTGTTTTTT.

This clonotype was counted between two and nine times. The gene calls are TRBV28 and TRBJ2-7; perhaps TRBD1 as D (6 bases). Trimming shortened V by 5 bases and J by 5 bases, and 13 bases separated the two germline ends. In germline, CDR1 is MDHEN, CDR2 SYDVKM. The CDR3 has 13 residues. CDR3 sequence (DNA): TGTGCCAGCAGTCAGATCAGGGGCAACGAGCAGTACTTC. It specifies CASSQIRGNEQYF.